Each of the 18 T cell receptor beta chains below was sequenced from the same sample in a study of PD-1 blockade in classical Hodgkin lymphoma. Each and every patient relapsed after autologous stem cell transplantation, and patients got differing brentuximab vedotin exposure. The table came from immunoSEQ multiplex PCR; TCRdb's copy has only in-frame clones and leaves some out. The sample has 60,000 to 65,000 clones, 88% seen once. The sample consisted of peripheral blood mononuclear cells (PBMCs), taken at baseline. These receptors were taken from a human donor with classical Hodgkin lymphoma.

The CDR3 bases are TGTGCTAGTGGTTTGCGCGGGGGCAGGGTCTCCGCTGAAGCTTTCTTT. Residues: CASGLRGGRVSAEAFF. The rearrangement uses TRBV12-5 and TRBJ1-1, with a weak D call TRBD1 (6 bases). This CDR3 has 16 amino acids. Looked up from germline, CDR1 is LGHNT and CDR2 is FRNRAP. V lost 2 bases and J 6 bases, leaving 19 bases between the germline ends.

The chain joins TRBV11-2 to TRBJ2-1; TRBD2 might be the D (6 bases). Germline-derived CDR1 and CDR2 are SGHAT and FQNNGV. The CDR3 consists of 16 residues. Trimming left V 5 bases short and J 0 bases short, with 14 bases between. The chain's CDR3 is CASSHGTLSSYNEQFF. As DNA, the CDR3 is TGTGCCAGCAGCCACGGGACTTTAAGCTCCTACAATGAGCAGTTCTTC. Filled out from reference TRBV11-2 and TRBJ2-1, the complete variable domain reads EAGVAQSPRYKIIEKRQSVAFWCNPISGHATLYWYQQILGQGPKLLIQFQNNGVVDDSQLPKDRFSAERLKGVDSTLKIQPAKLEDSAVYLCASSHGTLSSYNEQFFGPGTRLTVL.

In DNA, the CDR3 is TGTGCCAGTAGTATAGATCGAGGTTCTGAAGAGCAGTACTTC. Protein: CASSIDRGSEEQYF. The genes are TRBV19 and TRBJ2-7; D gene ambiguous. Trimming shortened V by 0 bases and J by 7 bases, and 13 bases separated the two germline ends. The length of the CDR3 is 14 residues. From germline, CDR1 is LNHDA and CDR2 SQIVND (reference sequence).

There are a few counts of this clone. The V call is TRBV30, the J call TRBJ1-1, with D tentatively TRBD1 (5 bases). Germline lookup yields CDR1 GTSNPN and CDR2 SVGIG (reference sequence). The CDR3 sequence is 13 residues long. V lost 4 bases, J lost 0 bases, and 9 bases lay in between. The CDR3 loop reads CAWKDNLNTEAFF. DNA of the CDR3: TGTGCCTGGAAGGACAATTTGAACACTGAAGCTTTCTTT.

This chain uses TRBV2 with TRBJ2-4; D may be TRBD2 (6 bases). V gave up 8 bases and J gave up 8 bases, with 19 bases separating them. This CDR3 contains 14 residues. Germline CDR1 and CDR2: SNHLY and FYNNEI. CDR3 nucleotides: TGTGCCAGCGGCCTAGGAGGGGTGGTGGACATTCAGTACTTC. This translates into CASGLGGVVDIQYF.

The chain employs TRBV6-6 and TRBJ1-5; unclear D gene. Per germline, CDR1 MNHNY and CDR2 SVGAGI (reference sequence). V dropped 7 bases and J dropped 0 bases, with 13 bases sitting between them. The CDR3 length is 15 residues. The CDR3 region has the DNA TGTGCCAGCAATACTAGAGGAGTTAGCAATCAGCCCCAGCATTTT. It encodes CASNTRGVSNQPQHF.

The sample holds one count of this clone. The chain is built from TRBV19 and TRBJ2-7; a weak D match, TRBD2 (5 bases). The V and J ends lost 5 bases and 0 bases respectively, with 11 bases between them. This CDR3 is 14 amino acids long. CDR1 and CDR2 (germline): LNHDA, SQIVND (reference sequence). CDR3 in amino acids: CASSFTRSSYEQYF. In nucleotides, the CDR3 is TGTGCCAGTAGTTTCACTAGGAGCTCCTACGAGCAGTACTTC.

This clone has a single count. The chain carries TRBV19 and TRBJ1-4; 7 nucleotides match TRBD1. This CDR3 has 15 amino acids. V shed 4 bases and J 5 bases; nucleotides not matched to a gene: 7. Per germline, CDR1 LNHDA and CDR2 SQIVND (reference sequence). The chain's CDR3 is CASSSTGTVNEKLFF. The CDR3 coding sequence is TGTGCCAGTAGTAGTACCGGGACAGTAAATGAAAAACTGTTTTTT.

This chain connects TRBV7-9 to TRBJ2-7; D gene uncertain. There are 14 residues in the CDR3. In germline, CDR1 is SEHNR, CDR2 FQNEAQ (reference sequence). The V gene lost 1 base and the J gene lost 0 bases, with 7 bases spanning the gap. This CDR3 is CASSLVAGSYEQYF. The CDR3 DNA reads TGTGCCAGCAGCTTAGTGGCAGGCTCCTACGAGCAGTACTTC.

As regards this clone: The junction differs from germline at one of its ends, possibly a read error. Other DNA sequences in the sample encode the same CDR3. V and J are TRBV30 and TRBJ1-4, with TRBD1 as a possible D gene (5 bases). Looked up from germline, CDR1 is GTSNPN and CDR2 is SVGIG (reference sequence). The CDR3 length is 14 residues. The CDR3 sequence: CAWSLGLLGEKLFF. DNA for the CDR3: TGTGCCTGGAGTCTGGGACTTTTAGGGGAAAAATTGTTTTTT. The full variable domain, in which reference TRBV30 and TRBJ1-4 provide the parts outside the CDR3, is SQTIHQWPATLVQPVGSPLSLECTVEGTSNPNLYWYRQAAGRGLQLLFYSVGIGQISSEVPQNLSASRPQDRQFILSSKKLLLSDSGFYLCAWSLGLLGEKLFFGSGTQLSVL.

V is TRBV19 and J is TRBJ2-3, with TRBD1 as a possible D gene (5 bases). Per the germline V gene, CDR1 is LNHDA and CDR2 is SQIVND (reference sequence). CDR3 size: 16 residues. Trimming pared 6 bases from V and 2 bases from J, leaving 18 bases between. Here the CDR3 reads CASSTETVPITDTQYF. Here the CDR3 DNA reads TGTGCCAGTAGCACCGAGACAGTCCCCATCACAGATACGCAGTATTTT.

This chain joins TRBV28 and TRBJ2-7; a weak D match, TRBD1 (6 bases). The CDR3 is made up of 16 amino acids. V shed 5 bases and J shed 2 bases, with 19 bases lying between them. Germline V gene data show CDR1 as MDHEN and CDR2 as SYDVKM. CDR3 in amino acids: CASSPRGWGRTYEQYF. The CDR3, as DNA: TGTGCCAGCAGTCCCCGCGGGTGGGGGCGCACCTACGAGCAGTACTTC.

V is TRBV5-1 and J is TRBJ2-7, with no clear D. V was shortened by 0 bases and J by 3 bases, with 1 base between the two germline ends. Germline V gives CDR1 SGHRS, CDR2 YFSETQ. The CDR3 is made up of 11 amino acids. CDR3 sequence reads: CASSLGYEQYF. CDR3 sequence (DNA): TGCGCCAGCAGCTTGGGCTACGAGCAGTACTTC.

This chain uses TRBV11-2 with TRBJ1-1, with D tentatively TRBD1 (5 bases). The V end was cut by 3 bases, the J end by 3 bases, with 11 bases between. The CDR3 runs to 14 residues. Looked up from germline, CDR1 is SGHAT and CDR2 is FQNNGV. CDR3 bases: TGTGCCAGCAGCTTGTGGGACGGCGACACTGAAGCTTTCTTT. As protein: CASSLWDGDTEAFF.

V is TRBV18 and J is TRBJ1-5, with a weak D call TRBD1 (5 bases). The CDR3 covers 16 residues. CDR1 KGHSH and CDR2 LQKENI come from the germline V gene. Between the trimmed V and J ends, which lost 2 bases and 3 bases, there was a span of 14 bases. CDR3 loop: CASSPWADGHNQPQHF. CDR3 nucleotide sequence: TGTGCCAGCTCACCATGGGCCGACGGACACAATCAGCCCCAGCATTTT.

CDR3 sequence (DNA): TGCGCCAGACAGAGAGGGGACACCGGGGAGCTGTTTTTT. Protein product: CARQRGDTGELFF. This chain joins TRBV5-1 and TRBJ2-2; D is possibly TRBD1 or TRBD2 (5 bases each). V lost 8 bases, J lost 3 bases, and 11 bases lay in between. Germline CDR1 and CDR2: SGHRS and YFSETQ. CDR3 length equals 13 residues. Together with reference TRBV5-1 and TRBJ2-2, the CDR3 gives the full variable domain: KAGVTQTPRYLIKTRGQQVTLSCSPISGHRSVSWYQQTPGQGLQFLFEYFSETQRNKGNFPGRFSGRQFSNSRSEMNVSTLELGDSALYLCARQRGDTGELFFGEGSRLTVL.

J is TRBJ2-2 and V is TRBV11-2; D might be TRBD1 (5 bases). CDR1 and CDR2 from the germline V gene are SGHAT and FQNNGV. The CDR3 loop spans 16 amino acids. V lost 3 bases, J lost 0 bases, and 11 bases lay in between. This CDR3 reads CASSFGAFANTGELFF. For the CDR3, the DNA is TGTGCCAGCAGCTTTGGGGCGTTTGCGAACACCGGGGAGCTGTTTTTT.

The J gene is TRBJ2-3, the V gene TRBV7-7; tentatively, D is TRBD2 (5 bases). The CDR3 loop spans 17 amino acids. V lost 2 bases and J 0 bases, leaving 15 bases between the germline ends. Per the germline V gene, CDR1 is SSHAT and CDR2 is FNYEAQ (reference sequence). CDR3 sequence reads: CASSLSVGGSSTDTQYF. The DNA of the CDR3 is TGTGCCAGCAGCTTAAGTGTAGGAGGATCTAGCACAGATACGCAGTATTTT.